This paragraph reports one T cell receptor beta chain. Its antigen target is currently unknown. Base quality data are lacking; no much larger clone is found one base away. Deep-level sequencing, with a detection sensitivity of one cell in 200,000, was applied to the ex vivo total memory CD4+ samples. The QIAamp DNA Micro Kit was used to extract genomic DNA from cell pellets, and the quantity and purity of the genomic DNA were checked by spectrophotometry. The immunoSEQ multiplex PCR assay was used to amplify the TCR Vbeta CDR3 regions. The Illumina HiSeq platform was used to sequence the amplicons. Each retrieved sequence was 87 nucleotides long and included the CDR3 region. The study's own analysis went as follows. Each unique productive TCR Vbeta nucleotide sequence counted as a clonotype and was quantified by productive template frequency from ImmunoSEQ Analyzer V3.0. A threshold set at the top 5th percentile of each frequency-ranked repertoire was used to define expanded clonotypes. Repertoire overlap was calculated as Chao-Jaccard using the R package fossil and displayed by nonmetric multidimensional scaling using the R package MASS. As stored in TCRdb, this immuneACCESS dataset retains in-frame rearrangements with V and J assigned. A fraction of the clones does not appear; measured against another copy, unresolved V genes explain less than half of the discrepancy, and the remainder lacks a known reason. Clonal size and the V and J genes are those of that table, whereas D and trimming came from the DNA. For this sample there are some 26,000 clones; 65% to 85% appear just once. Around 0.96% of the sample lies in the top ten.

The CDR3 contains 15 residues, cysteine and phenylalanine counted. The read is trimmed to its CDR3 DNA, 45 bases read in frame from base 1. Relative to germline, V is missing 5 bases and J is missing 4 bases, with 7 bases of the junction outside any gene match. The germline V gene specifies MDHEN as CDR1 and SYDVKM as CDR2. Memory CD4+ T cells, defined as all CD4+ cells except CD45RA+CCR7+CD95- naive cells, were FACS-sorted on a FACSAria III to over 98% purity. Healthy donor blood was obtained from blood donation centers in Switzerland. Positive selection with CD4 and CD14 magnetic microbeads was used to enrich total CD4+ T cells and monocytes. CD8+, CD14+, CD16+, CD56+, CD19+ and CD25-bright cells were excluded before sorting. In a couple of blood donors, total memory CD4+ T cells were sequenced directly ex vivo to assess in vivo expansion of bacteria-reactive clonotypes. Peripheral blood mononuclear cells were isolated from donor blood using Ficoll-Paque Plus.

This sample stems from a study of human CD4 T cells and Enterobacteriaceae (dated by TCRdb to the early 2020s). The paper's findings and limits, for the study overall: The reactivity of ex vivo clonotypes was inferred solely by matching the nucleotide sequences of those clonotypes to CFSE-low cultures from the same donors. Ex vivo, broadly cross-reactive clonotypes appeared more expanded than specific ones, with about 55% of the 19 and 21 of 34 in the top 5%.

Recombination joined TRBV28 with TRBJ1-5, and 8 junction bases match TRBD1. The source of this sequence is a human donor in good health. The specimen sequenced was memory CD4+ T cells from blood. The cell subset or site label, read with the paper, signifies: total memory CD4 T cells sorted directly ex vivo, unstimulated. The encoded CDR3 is CASSRTGLGNQPQHF. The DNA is TGTGCCAGCAGTCGGACAGGGTTGGGAAATCAGCCCCAGCATTTT.